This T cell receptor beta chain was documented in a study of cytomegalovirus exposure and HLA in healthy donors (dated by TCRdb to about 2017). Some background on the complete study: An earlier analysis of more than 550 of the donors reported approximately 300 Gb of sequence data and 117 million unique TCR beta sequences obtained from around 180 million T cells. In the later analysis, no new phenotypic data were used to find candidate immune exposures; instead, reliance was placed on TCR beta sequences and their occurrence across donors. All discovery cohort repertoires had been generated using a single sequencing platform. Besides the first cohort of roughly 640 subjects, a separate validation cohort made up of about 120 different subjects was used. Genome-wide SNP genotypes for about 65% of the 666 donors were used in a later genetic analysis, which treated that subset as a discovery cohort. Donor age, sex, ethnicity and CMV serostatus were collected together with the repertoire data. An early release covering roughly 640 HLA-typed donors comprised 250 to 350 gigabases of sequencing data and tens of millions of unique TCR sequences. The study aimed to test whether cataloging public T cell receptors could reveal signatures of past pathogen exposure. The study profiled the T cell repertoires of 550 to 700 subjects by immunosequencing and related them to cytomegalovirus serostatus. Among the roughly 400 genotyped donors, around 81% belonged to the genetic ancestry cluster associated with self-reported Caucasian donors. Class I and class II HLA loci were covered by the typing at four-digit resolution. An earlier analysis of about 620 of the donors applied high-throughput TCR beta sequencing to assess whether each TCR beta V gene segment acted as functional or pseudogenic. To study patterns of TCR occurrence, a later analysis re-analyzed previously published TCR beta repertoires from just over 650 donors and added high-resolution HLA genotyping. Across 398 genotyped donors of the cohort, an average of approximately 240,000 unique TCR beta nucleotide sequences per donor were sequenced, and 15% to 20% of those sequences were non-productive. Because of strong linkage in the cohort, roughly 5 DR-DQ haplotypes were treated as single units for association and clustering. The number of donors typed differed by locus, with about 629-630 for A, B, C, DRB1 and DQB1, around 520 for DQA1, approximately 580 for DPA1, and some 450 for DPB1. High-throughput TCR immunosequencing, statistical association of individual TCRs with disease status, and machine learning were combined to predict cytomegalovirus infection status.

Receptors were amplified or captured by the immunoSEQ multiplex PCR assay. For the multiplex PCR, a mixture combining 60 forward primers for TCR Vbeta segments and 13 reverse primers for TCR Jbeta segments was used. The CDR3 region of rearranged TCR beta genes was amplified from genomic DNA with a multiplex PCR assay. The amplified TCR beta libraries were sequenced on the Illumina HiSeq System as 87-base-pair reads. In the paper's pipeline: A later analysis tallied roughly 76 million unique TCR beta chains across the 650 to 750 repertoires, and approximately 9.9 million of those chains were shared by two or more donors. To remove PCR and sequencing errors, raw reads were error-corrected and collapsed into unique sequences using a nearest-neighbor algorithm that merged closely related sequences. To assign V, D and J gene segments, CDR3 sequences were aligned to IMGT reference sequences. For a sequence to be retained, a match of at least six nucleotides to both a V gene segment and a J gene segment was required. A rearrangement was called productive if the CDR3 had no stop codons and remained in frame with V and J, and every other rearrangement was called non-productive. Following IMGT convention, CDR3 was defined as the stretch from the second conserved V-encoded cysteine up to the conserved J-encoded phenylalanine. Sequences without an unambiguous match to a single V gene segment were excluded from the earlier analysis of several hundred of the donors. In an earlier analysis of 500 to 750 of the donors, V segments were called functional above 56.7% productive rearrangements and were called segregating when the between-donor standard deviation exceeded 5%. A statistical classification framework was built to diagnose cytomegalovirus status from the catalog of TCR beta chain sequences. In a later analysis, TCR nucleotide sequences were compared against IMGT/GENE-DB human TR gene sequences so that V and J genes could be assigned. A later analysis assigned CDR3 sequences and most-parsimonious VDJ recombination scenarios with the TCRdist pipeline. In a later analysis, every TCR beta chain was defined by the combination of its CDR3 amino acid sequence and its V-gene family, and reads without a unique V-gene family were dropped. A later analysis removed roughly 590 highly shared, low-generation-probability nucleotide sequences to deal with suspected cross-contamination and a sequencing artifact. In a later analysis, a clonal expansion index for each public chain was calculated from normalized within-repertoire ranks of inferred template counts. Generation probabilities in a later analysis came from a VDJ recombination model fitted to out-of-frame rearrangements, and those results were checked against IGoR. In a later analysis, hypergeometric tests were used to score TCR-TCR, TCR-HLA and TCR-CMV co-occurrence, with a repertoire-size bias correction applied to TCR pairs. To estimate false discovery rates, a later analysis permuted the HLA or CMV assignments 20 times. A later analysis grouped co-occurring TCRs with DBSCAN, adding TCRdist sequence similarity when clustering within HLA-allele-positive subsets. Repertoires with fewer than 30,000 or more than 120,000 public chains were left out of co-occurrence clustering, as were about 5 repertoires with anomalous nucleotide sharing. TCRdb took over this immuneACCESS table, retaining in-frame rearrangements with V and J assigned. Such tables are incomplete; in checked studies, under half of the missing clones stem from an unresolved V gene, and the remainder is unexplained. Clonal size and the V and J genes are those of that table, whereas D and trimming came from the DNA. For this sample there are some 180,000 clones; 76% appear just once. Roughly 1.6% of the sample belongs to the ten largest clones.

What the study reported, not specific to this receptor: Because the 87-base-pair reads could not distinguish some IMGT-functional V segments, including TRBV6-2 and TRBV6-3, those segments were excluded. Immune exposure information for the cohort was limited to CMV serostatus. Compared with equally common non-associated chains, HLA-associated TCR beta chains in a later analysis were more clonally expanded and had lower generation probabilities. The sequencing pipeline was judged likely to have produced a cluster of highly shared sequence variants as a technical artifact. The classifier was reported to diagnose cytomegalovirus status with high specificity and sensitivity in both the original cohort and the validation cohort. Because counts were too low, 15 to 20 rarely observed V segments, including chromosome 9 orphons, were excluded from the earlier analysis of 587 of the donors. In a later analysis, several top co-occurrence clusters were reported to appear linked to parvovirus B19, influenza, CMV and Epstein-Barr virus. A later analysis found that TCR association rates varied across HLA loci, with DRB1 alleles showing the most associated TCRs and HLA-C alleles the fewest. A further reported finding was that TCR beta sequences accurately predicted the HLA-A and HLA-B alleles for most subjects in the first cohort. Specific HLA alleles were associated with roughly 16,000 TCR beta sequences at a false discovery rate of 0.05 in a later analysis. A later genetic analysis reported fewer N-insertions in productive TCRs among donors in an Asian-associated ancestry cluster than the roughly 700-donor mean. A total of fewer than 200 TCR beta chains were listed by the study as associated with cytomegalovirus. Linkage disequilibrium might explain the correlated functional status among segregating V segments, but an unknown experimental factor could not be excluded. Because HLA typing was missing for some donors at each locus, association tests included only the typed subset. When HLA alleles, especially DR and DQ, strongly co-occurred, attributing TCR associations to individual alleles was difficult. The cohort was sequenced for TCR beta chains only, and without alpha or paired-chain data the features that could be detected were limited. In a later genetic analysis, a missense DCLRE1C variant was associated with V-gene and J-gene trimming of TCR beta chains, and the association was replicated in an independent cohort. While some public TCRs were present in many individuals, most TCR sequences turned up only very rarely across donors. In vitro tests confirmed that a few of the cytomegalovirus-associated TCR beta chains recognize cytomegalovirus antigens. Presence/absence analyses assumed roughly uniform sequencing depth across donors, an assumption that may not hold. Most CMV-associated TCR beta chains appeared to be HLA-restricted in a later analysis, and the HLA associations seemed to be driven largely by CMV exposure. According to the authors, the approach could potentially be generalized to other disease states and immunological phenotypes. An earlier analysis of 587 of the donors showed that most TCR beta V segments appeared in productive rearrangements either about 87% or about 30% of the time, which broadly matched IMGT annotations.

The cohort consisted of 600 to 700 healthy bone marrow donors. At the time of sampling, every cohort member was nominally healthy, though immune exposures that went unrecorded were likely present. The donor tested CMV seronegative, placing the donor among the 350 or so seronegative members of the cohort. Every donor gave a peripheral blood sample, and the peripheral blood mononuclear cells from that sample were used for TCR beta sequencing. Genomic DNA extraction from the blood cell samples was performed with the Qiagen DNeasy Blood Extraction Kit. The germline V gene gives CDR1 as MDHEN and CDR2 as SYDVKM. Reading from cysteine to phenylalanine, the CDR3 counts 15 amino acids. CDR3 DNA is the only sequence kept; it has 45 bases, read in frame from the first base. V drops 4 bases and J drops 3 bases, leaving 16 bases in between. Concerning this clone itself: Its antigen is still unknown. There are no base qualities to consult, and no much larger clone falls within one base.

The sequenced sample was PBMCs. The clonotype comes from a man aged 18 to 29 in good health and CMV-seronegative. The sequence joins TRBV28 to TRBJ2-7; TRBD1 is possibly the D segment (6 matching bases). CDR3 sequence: CASSSFWTEDYEQYF. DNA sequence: TGTGCCAGCAGTTCATTTTGGACAGAAGACTACGAGCAGTACTTC.